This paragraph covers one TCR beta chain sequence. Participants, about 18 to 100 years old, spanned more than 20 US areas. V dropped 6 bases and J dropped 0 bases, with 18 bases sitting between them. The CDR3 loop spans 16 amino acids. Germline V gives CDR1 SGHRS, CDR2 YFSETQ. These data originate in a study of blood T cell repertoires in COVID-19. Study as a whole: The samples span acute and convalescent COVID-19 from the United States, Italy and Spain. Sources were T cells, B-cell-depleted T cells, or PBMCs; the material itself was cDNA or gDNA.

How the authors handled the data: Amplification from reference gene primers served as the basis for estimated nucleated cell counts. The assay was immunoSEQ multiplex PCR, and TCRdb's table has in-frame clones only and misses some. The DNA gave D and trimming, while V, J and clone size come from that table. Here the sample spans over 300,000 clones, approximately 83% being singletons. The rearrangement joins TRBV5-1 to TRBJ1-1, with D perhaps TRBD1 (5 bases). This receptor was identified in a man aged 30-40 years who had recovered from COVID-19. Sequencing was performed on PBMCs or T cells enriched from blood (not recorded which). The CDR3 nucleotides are TGCGCCAGCAAAACAGGCATAACCTCCCTGAACACTGAAGCTTTCTTT. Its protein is CASKTGITSLNTEAFF.